This T cell receptor (beta chain) derives from a study of blood T cell repertoires in COVID-19. Overall study context: Sites across the United States, Italy and Spain contributed samples from acute and convalescent COVID-19. In each case, the material was cDNA or gDNA derived from T cells, B-cell-depleted T cells, or PBMCs.

Germline CDR1 reads SNHLY; CDR2 reads FYNNEI. V lost 3 bases, J lost 7 bases, and 6 bases lay in between. CDR3 size: 11 residues. Under the authors' procedure: Reference gene primer amplification gave estimated nucleated cell counts. The data were produced by immunoSEQ multiplex PCR, yet TCRdb's version contains in-frame clones alone and is incomplete. V and J calls and clone size come straight from that table; D and trimming were deduced from the DNA. The table lists 250,000 or so clones, 70% to 90% of them singletons. This rearrangement joins TRBV2 to TRBJ1-1; D is unclear. Sequenced input: peripheral blood. The sequence derives from a man aged 18 to 30 with active or convalescent COVID-19. The CDR3 here is CASSDQNEAFF. The CDR3 DNA reads as TGTGCCAGCAGTGATCAGAATGAAGCTTTCTTT.